Shown below are 20 T cell receptor beta chains from a single sample sequenced in a study of identical twins. TCRdb reanalysed the 5' RACE reads using MiXCR and keeps one entry per CDR3 protein. There are approximately 1.8 million distinct CDR3 sequences in the sample; less than 35% occur only once, and 0.27% lies in the top ten. Sequencing used cord blood. These receptors were taken from a newborn girl in good health.

This sequence joins TRBV20-1 and TRBJ2-7; 10 nucleotides align to TRBD2. V shed 2 bases and J 4 bases; nucleotides not matched to a gene: 5. This CDR3 contains 14 residues. CDR1 DFQATT and CDR2 SNEGSKA come from the germline V gene (reference sequence). CDR3 sequence: CSARLLAGGYEQYF. The CDR3 bases are TGCAGTGCTAGACTCTTAGCGGGAGGATACGAGCAGTACTTC.

In its sample, this clonotype was seen a few times. The V gene is TRBV20-1, the J gene TRBJ2-1; 7 nucleotides align to TRBD2. The V gene's germline CDR1 is DFQATT and CDR2 SNEGSKA (reference sequence). Trimming removed 0 bases from V and 13 bases from J; junction bases left unmatched: 6. This CDR3 has 12 residues. CDR3: CSARDQRDDQFF. As DNA, the CDR3 is TGCAGTGCTAGAGACCAGCGGGACGACCAGTTCTTC.

Only a few counts were recorded for this clonotype. The V and J genes are TRBV28 and TRBJ2-1; D gene uncertain. The J call is uncertain, as TRBJ2-7 better fits the DNA end. There are 15 residues in the CDR3. CDR1 is MDHEN and CDR2 is SYDVKM in the germline V gene. The CDR3 sequence is CASSSGPGSYNEQYF. The CDR3 nucleotides are TGTGCCAGCAGTTCCGGTCCCGGTTCCTACAATGAGCAGTACTTC.

The rearrangement uses TRBV6-5 and TRBJ2-3, with 13 positions matching TRBD2. Germline lookup yields CDR1 MNHEY and CDR2 SVGAGI. The CDR3 runs 16 residues. After removal of 2 bases from V and 4 bases from J, the junction contained 3 bases not matched to a gene. CDR3 sequence: CASSYGTSGIADTQYF. The CDR3 bases are TGTGCCAGCAGTTACGGGACTAGCGGGATCGCAGATACGCAGTATTTT.

The chain recombines TRBV7-2 with TRBJ2-7, with 9 positions matching TRBD2. The CDR3 sequence is 15 residues long. Germline V gene data show CDR1 as SGHTA and CDR2 as FQGNSA. Trimming cost V 4 bases and J 7 bases; bases outside gene matches: 11. As DNA, the CDR3 is TGTGCCAGCAGCTCGACTAGCGGATTGTACAATGAGCAGTACTTC. Translation: CASSSTSGLYNEQYF.

Turning to this clonotype: With a much larger clone just one base away, this may be a read error. J is TRBJ2-1 and V is TRBV2, with TRBD2 matching 7 bases. The J call could be wrong; TRBJ2-7 is a better fit for the DNA end. The CDR3 loop spans 16 amino acids. Germline V gene sequence: CDR1 SNHLY, CDR2 FYNNEI. The CDR3 nucleotides read TGTGCCAGCAGATCCAGCGGGGCGAGCTCCTACAATGAGCAGTACTTC. Its protein product is CASRSSGASSYNEQYF.

The chain couples TRBV12-3 or TRBV12-4 to TRBJ1-3, with a possible D match to TRBD1 (5 bases). The CDR3 extends over 17 amino acids. V lost 6 bases and J 1 base, leaving 19 bases between the germline ends. The DNA of the CDR3 is TGTGCCAGCAGCCGGGGGGGGTTCCGTGGGTCTGGAAACACCATATATTTT. Translated: CASSRGGFRGSGNTIYF.

This clonotype was detected only a few times. J is TRBJ2-4 and V is TRBV5-6; D ambiguous. V lost 9 bases and J 0 bases, leaving 13 bases between the germline ends. Germline V lookup: CDR1 SGHDT, CDR2 YYEEEE. This CDR3 is built from 14 residues. The CDR3 is CATTIFLAKNIQYF. The CDR3 DNA sequence: TGTGCCACGACGATTTTTCTAGCCAAAAACATTCAGTACTTC.

This rearrangement joins TRBV29-1 to TRBJ2-2, with 7 bases matching TRBD1. Germline CDR1 is SQVTM and CDR2 is ANQGSEA. Trimming at V came to 7 bases and at J to 1 base, leaving 3 bases not matched to a gene. The CDR3 is 13 amino acids. In nucleotides, the CDR3 is TGCAGCGGGACAGGTGGGAACACCGGGGAGCTGTTTTTT. Its protein is CSGTGGNTGELFF.

This clonotype was detected a few times. This chain's CDR3 is CASSPTSVFYNEQFF. CDR3 in DNA: TGTGCCAGCAGCCCTACTAGCGTATTCTACAATGAGCAGTTCTTC. The rearrangement uses TRBV28 and TRBJ2-1; TRBD2 aligns across 7 bases. This CDR3 is built from 15 residues. CDR1 and CDR2 from the germline V gene are MDHEN and SYDVKM. V lost 6 bases, J lost 3 bases, and 8 bases stayed unmatched.

This clonotype was detected ten times or more. The V and J genes are TRBV29-1 and TRBJ1-5; weak D call: TRBD1 (5 bases). The V end lost 7 bases, the J end lost 3 bases, and 10 bases lay between the germline ends. The CDR3 runs 12 residues. Germline CDR1 SQVTM, CDR2 ANQGSEA. The CDR3: CSAGTANQPQHF. CDR3 nucleotide sequence: TGCAGCGCCGGGACCGCCAATCAGCCCCAGCATTTT.

As to this clonotype: It may be a read error: a sequence one base away is much more abundant. In nucleotides, the CDR3 is TGCGCCAGCAGCTTGCACCAGGGCCCCTACGAGCAGTACTTC. Protein sequence: CASSLHQGPYEQYF. The chain recombines TRBV5-1 with TRBJ2-7; a weak D match, TRBD1 (5 bases). The germline CDR1 and CDR2 sequences are SGHRS and YFSETQ. V was shortened by 1 base and J by 2 bases, with 10 bases between the two germline ends. The CDR3 sequence is 14 residues long.

V gene TRBV10-3 combines with J gene TRBJ1-1; D ambiguous. The CDR3 is 14 amino acids. V was clipped by 4 bases and J by 3 bases, with 12 bases between them. Germline V CDR1 and CDR2: ENHRY, SYGVKD. The CDR3 protein is CAISGGGSYTEAFF. The CDR3 DNA sequence: TGTGCCATCAGTGGCGGTGGCTCTTACACTGAAGCTTTCTTT.

This clonotype was detected a few times. The chain has TRBV20-1 and TRBJ2-5; 7 bases agree with TRBD2. Germline V lookup: CDR1 DFQATT, CDR2 SNEGSKA (reference sequence). Trimming removed 0 bases from V and 2 bases from J; junction bases left unmatched: 6. CDR3 size: 15 residues. CDR3 protein: CSARDLSSGQETQYF. The CDR3 nucleotides are TGCAGTGCTAGAGACTTGTCTAGCGGACAAGAGACCCAGTACTTC.

The chain uses TRBV6-1 and TRBJ2-2, with D perhaps matching TRBD2 (5 bases). The CDR3 consists of 16 residues. V was trimmed by 4 bases and J by 0 bases, leaving 12 bases between them. Germline V gene lookup returns CDR1 MNHNS and CDR2 SASEGT. CDR3 DNA sequence: TGTGCCAGCAGTGTCTTCGGGGTGGCGAACACCGGGGAGCTGTTTTTT. Translated, it gives CASSVFGVANTGELFF.

This clonotype was found many times. The chain has TRBV4-2 and TRBJ2-4, with TRBD2 as a possible D gene (5 bases). Germline assignment: CDR1 LGHNA and CDR2 YNFKEQ. The CDR3 is made up of 17 amino acids. V lost 1 base, J lost 0 bases, and 13 bases lay in between. The CDR3, as DNA: TGTGCCAGCAGCCAAGGGGCTAGCCTTCTAGCCAAAAACATTCAGTACTTC. Translating it yields CASSQGASLLAKNIQYF.

The chain links TRBV12-3 or TRBV12-4 to TRBJ1-2; D may be TRBD1 (5 bases). The V gene lost 2 bases and the J gene lost 4 bases, with 11 bases spanning the gap. This CDR3 contains 14 residues. CDR3 DNA sequence: TGTGCCAGCAGTTTAAGTCCAGGGACCTATGGCTACACCTTC. Residues: CASSLSPGTYGYTF.

The chain joins TRBV12-3 or TRBV12-4 to TRBJ2-5; TRBD2 aligns across 15 bases. The V segment lost 5 bases and the J segment 11 bases; nucleotides outside the gene matches: 12. The CDR3 is 16 amino acids. The CDR3, as DNA: TGTGCCAGCAGTCGGACTAGCGGGAGGGGTGTCAATGAGCAGTACTTC. Encoded protein: CASSRTSGRGVNEQYF.

The chain combines TRBV5-5 with TRBJ2-7; the D gene is possibly TRBD2 (5 bases). Germline V gene data show CDR1 as SGHKS and CDR2 as YYEKEE (reference sequence). The CDR3 extends over 13 amino acids. The germline V and J ends were trimmed by 1 base and 10 bases, with 15 bases remaining between them. In DNA form, the CDR3 reads TGTGCCAGCAGCTTGCTCCCAGTGGAGGCCCAGTACTTC. This sequence encodes CASSLLPVEAQYF.

V and J are TRBV7-2 and TRBJ2-1; TRBD2 matches 8 bases. The CDR3 length is 17 residues. Germline loops: CDR1 SGHTA, CDR2 FQGNSA. Unmatched junction bases numbered 15, after V lost 5 bases and J lost 6 bases. CDR3 nucleotide sequence: TGTGCCAGCAGCATAACCGGGACTAGATCTCGGGTCAATGAGCAGTTCTTC. This sequence encodes CASSITGTRSRVNEQFF.